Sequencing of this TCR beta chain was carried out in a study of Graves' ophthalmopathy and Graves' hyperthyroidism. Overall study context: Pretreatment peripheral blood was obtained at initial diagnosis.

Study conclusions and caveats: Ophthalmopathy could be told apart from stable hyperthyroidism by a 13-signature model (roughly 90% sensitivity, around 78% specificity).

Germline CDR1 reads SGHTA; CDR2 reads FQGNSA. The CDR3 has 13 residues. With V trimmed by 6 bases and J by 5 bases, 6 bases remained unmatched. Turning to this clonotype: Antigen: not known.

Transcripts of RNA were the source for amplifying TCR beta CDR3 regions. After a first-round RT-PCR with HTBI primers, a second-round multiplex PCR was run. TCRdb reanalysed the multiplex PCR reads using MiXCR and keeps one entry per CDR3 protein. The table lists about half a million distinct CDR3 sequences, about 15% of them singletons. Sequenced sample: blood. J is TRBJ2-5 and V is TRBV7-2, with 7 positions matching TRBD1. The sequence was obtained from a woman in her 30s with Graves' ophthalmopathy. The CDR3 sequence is CASSSGTVETQYF. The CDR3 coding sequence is TGTGCCAGCAGTTCCGGGACAGTTGAGACCCAGTACTTC.